This T cell receptor (beta chain) was identified during a study of cytomegalovirus exposure and HLA in healthy donors. The ends lost 7 bases at V and 7 bases at J; junction bases unmatched: 14. In germline, CDR1 is GTSNPN, CDR2 SVGIG (reference sequence). The CDR3 runs 15 residues. Assay used: immunoSEQ multiplex PCR; TCRdb lists only in-frame clones, some missing. This repertoire shows about 120,000 clones, roughly 90% found once; its top ten account for about 6%. Overall study findings and caveats: The authors enumerated over 150 TCR beta chains as linked to cytomegalovirus.

On this clone: Its cognate antigen is unknown.

This rearrangement joins TRBV30 to TRBJ2-1; TRBD1 agrees at 9 bases. The clonotype comes from a woman under 30 in good health and CMV-seropositive. Sequenced sample: PBMCs. The CDR3 coding sequence is TGTGCCTTCTACTCCCCCGGGACAGGGAAGAATGAGCAGTTCTTC. It codes for CAFYSPGTGKNEQFF.